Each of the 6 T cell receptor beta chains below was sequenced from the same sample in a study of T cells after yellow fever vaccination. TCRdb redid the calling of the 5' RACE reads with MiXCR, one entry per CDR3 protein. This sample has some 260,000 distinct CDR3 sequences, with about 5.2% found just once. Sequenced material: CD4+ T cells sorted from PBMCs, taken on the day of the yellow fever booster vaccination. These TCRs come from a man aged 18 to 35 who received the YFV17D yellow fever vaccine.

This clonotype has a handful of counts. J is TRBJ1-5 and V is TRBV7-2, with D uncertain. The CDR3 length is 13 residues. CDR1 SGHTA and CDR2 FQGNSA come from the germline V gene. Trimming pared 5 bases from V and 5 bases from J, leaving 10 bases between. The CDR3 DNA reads TGTGCCAGCAGCCTCCTTGTGGATCAGCCCCAGCATTTT. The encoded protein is CASSLLVDQPQHF. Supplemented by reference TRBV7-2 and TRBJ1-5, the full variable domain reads GAGVSQSPSNKVTEKGKDVELRCDPISGHTALYWYRQSLGQGLEFLIYFQGNSAPDKSGLPSDRFSAERTGGSVSTLTIQRTQQEDSAVYLCASSLLVDQPQHFGDGTRLSIL.

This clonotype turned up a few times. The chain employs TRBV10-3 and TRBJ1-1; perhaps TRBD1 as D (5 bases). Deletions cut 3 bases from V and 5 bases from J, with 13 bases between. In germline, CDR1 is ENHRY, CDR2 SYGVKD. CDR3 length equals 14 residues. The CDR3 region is CAISEPFRGTEAFF. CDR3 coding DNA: TGTGCCATCAGTGAACCGTTCCGGGGGACTGAAGCTTTCTTT.

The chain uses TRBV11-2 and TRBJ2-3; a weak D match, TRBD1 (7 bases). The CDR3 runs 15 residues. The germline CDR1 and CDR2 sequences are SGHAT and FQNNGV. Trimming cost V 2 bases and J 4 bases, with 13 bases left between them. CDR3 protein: CASSLITGEADTQYF. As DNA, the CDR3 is TGTGCCAGCAGCTTAATTACAGGGGAGGCAGATACGCAGTATTTT.

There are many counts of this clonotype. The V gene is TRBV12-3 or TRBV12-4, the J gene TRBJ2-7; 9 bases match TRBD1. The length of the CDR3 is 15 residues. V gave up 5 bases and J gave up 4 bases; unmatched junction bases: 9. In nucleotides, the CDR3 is TGTGCCAGCAGTCTCGAAACAGGGGGCTATTACGAGCAGTACTTC. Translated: CASSLETGGYYEQYF.

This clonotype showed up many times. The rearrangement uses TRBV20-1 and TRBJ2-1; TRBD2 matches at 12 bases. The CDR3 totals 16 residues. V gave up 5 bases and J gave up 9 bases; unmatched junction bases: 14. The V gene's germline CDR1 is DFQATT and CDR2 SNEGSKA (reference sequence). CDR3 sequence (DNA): TGCAGTGCTCGAGGTTACCGACTAGCGGGGGACGCTGAGCAGTTCTTC. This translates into CSARGYRLAGDAEQFF.

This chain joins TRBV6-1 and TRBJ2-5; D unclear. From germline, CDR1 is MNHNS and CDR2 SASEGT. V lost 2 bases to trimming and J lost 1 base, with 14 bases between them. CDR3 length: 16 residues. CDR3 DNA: TGTGCCAGCAGTGAAAGTACGGCAGCCGCCCAAGAGACCCAGTACTTC. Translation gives CASSESTAAAQETQYF.